These 19 T cell receptor beta chains were all obtained from the same sample, sequenced in a study of tissue T cells after allogeneic stem cell transplantation. The protocol was immunoSEQ multiplex PCR, while the TCRdb copy is restricted to in-frame clones and leaves out a portion. The sample lists 20,000 to 25,000 clones; more than 65% were seen once. The sample consisted of blood. Receptors were obtained from a female BALB/c mouse in good health. This line is of MHC haplotype H2-d.

About this clone: Any gene name here is a mouse gene name. The DNA ends 1 residue before the CDR3 does, and the rest of the CDR3 is filled in from the germline J gene. V and J are TRBV1 and TRBJ2-3; 11 nucleotides match TRBD2. This CDR3 has 14 amino acids. The V segment lost 0 bases and the J segment 9 bases; nucleotides outside the gene matches: 2. The germline CDR1 and CDR2 sequences are NSQYPW and LRSPGD (reference sequence). The CDR3 is CTCSAELGGRTLYF. The sequenced CDR3 bases are TGCACCTGCAGTGCAGAACTGGGGGGGCGGACGCTGTAT.

In the case of this clone: Gene names are mouse gene names. The CDR3 end is not reached by the read, which stops 1 residue before it; the germline J gene fills it in. The chain uses TRBV1 and TRBJ2-4; D may be TRBD1 (6 bases). Germline assignment: CDR1 NSQYPW and CDR2 LRSPGD (reference sequence). The CDR3 length is 12 residues. Trimming cost V 4 bases and J 4 bases, with 6 bases left between them. CDR3 loop: CTCSGTENTLYF. CDR3 DNA (partial): TGCACCTGCAGTGGGACAGAAAACACCTTGTAC.

In this sample, this clone turned up once. The genes are named according to mouse. The read comes to an end 1 residue before the CDR3 does, leaving the germline J gene to fill in the end. The chain combines TRBV20 with TRBJ2-5, with TRBD2 as a possible D gene (6 bases). Germline CDR1 GFQATS, CDR2 STVNSAI. This CDR3 has 14 residues. The germline V and J ends were trimmed by 3 bases and 0 bases, with 10 bases remaining between them. CDR3 DNA, as far as it was read: TGTGGTGCTAGCTGGGGATTTAACCAAGACACCCAGTAC. Translated: CGASWGFNQDTQY. The whole CDR3 region reads CGASWGFNQDTQYF.

This clone was seen only a few times. Gene names and germline match the mouse. The read stops 1 residue short of the end of the CDR3; the missing end is completed from the germline J gene. This chain uses TRBV17 with TRBJ1-3, with TRBD1 as a possible D gene (5 bases). The V and J ends lost 1 base and 2 bases respectively, with 6 bases between them. Germline V CDR1 and CDR2: MNHDT, YYDKIL. CDR3 length: 14 residues. CDR3 amino acids: CASSRGRAGNTLYF. The covered CDR3 bases are TGTGCTAGCAGTAGAGGCAGGGCTGGAAATACGCTCTAT.

Points on this clone: Any gene name here is a mouse gene name. The CDR3 region is CASSLEQDTQYF. The sequenced CDR3 bases are TGTGCCAGCAGCTTAGAACAAGACACCCAGTAC. The chain couples TRBV3 to TRBJ2-5; no reliable D call. The read terminates 1 residue ahead of where the CDR3 ends, so the germline J gene completes it. Germline CDR1 SNHLY, CDR2 FYNGKV (reference sequence). V lost 1 base to trimming and J lost 3 bases, with 2 bases between them. This CDR3 is built from 12 residues.

As concerns this clone: The gene names given are mouse names. The read comes to an end 1 residue before the CDR3 does, leaving the germline J gene to fill in the end. This chain connects TRBV2 to TRBJ2-2; tentatively, D is TRBD1 or TRBD2 (6 bases each). The germline V gene encodes CDR1 LGHNA and CDR2 YSYQKL. The CDR3 extends over 15 amino acids. Trimming left V 0 bases short and J 4 bases short, with 9 bases between. CDR3 DNA (partial): TGTGCCAGCAGCCAAGATTGGGGGCCCACCGGGCAGCTCTAC. It yields the protein CASSQDWGPTGQLY. The entire CDR3 is CASSQDWGPTGQLYF.

About this clone: Mouse gene names and germline throughout. Read coverage stops 1 residue before the CDR3 terminus; the germline J gene supplies the remainder. The chain uses TRBV29 and TRBJ1-4, with 7 bases that match TRBD1. Germline V gives CDR1 MSHET, CDR2 SYDVDS. This CDR3 region has 15 residues. The ends lost 3 bases at V and 2 bases at J; junction bases unmatched: 3. The part of the CDR3 DNA that was read is TGTGCTAGCAGTTTGCCGACAGGGTCCAACGAAAGATTATTT. Amino acid sequence: CASSLPTGSNERLF. The full-length CDR3 reads as CASSLPTGSNERLFF.

This clone was picked up a small number of times. Gene names are the mouse ones. The read terminates 1 residue ahead of where the CDR3 ends, so the germline J gene completes it. The chain links TRBV13-1 to TRBJ2-7, with 12 bases aligning to TRBD2. CDR1 is NSHNY, CDR2 SYGAGN, per germline. This CDR3 region has 15 residues. The V segment lost 4 bases and the J segment 4 bases; nucleotides outside the gene matches: 6. The CDR3 DNA, read in part, is TGTGCCAGCAGTAAAACCGGGACTGGGGGGTATGAACAGTAC. Translating it yields CASSKTGTGGYEQY. The whole CDR3 region reads CASSKTGTGGYEQYF.

A remark on this clone: Each gene name is a mouse one. The CDR3 end is not reached by the read, which stops 1 residue before it; the germline J gene fills it in. V is TRBV19 and J is TRBJ1-2; the match to TRBD1 covers 11 bases. This CDR3 has 16 amino acids. The trim removed 2 bases at V and 1 base at J, leaving 4 bases unmatched. Germline V gene lookup returns CDR1 FNHDT and CDR2 SITEND (reference sequence). Here the CDR3 reads CASSIWTGGQNSDYTF. Incomplete CDR3 DNA: TGTGCCAGCAGTATTTGGACAGGGGGCCAAAACTCCGACTACACC.

On this clone: The gene names given are mouse names. Sequencing ends 1 residue short of the CDR3 end; the germline J gene provides the rest. The V gene is TRBV20, the J gene TRBJ2-7; D unclear. Trimming took off 0 bases at V and 3 bases at J, with 3 bases between the two ends. Germline CDR1 and CDR2: GFQATS and STVNSAI. The CDR3 is made up of 11 amino acids. CDR3 protein: CGARDNYEQYF. CDR3 DNA, as far as it was read: TGTGGTGCTAGGGACAACTATGAACAGTAC.

A note on this clone: Here the gene names and germline are mouse. The CDR3 region is CASSMTGVEQYF. CDR3 bases read: TGTGCCAGCAGTATGACCGGGGTGGAACAGTAC. The chain uses TRBV19 and TRBJ2-7, with D unclear. The CDR3 end falls 1 residue outside the read, so it is completed with the germline J gene. V was cut by 2 bases and J by 7 bases, with 10 bases left in between. Germline CDR1 reads FNHDT; CDR2 reads SITEND (reference sequence). The CDR3 runs to 12 residues.

This clone was counted only a few times. Any gene name here is a mouse gene name. The CDR3 is cut off 1 residue early in the read; its end comes from the germline J gene. This chain uses TRBV13-2 with TRBJ1-3, with 7 bases lining up with TRBD1. This CDR3 contains 14 residues. The trim removed 2 bases at V and 5 bases at J, leaving 4 bases unmatched. Germline CDR1 reads NNHNN; CDR2 reads SYGAGS (reference sequence). Partial CDR3 DNA: TGTGCCAGCGGTGAAGACAGGGAGAGAAATACGCTCTAT. This encodes CASGEDRERNTLY. The full CDR3 is CASGEDRERNTLYF.

As regards this clone: Mouse gene names and germline throughout. The read terminates 1 residue ahead of where the CDR3 ends, so the germline J gene completes it. This rearrangement joins TRBV13-1 to TRBJ2-1; 8 bases are shared with TRBD2. The trim removed 5 bases at V and 6 bases at J, leaving 1 base unmatched. Looked up from germline, CDR1 is NSHNY and CDR2 is SYGAGN. The length of the CDR3 is 12 residues. CDR3 sequence reads: CASRLGVAEQFF. The part of the CDR3 DNA that was read is TGTGCCAGCAGACTGGGGGTTGCTGAGCAGTTC.

As regards this clone: Germline and genes here are mouse. The read ends 1 residue early relative to the CDR3; the germline J gene fills the gap. This chain uses TRBV13-1 with TRBJ2-3; TRBD2 agrees at 11 bases. V shed 0 bases and J 0 bases; nucleotides not matched to a gene: 9. This CDR3 contains 19 residues. Germline-derived CDR1 and CDR2 are NSHNY and SYGAGN. The covered CDR3 bases are TGTGCCAGCAGTGATGAAGGACTGGGGGGTCCATCTAGTGCAGAAACGCTGTAT. Its translation: CASSDEGLGGPSSAETLY. The whole CDR3 sequence is CASSDEGLGGPSSAETLYF.

Worth noting for this clone: Any gene name here is a mouse gene name. The missing CDR3 end, 1 residue past where the read stops, is filled in from the germline J gene. This chain connects TRBV17 to TRBJ1-1; a weak D match, TRBD1 (5 bases). Deletions cut 4 bases from V and 0 bases from J, with 6 bases between. The CDR3 consists of 13 residues. From germline, CDR1 is MNHDT and CDR2 YYDKIL. The CDR3 sequence is CASSKQANTEVFF. CDR3 bases read: TGTGCTAGCAGTAAACAGGCAAACACAGAAGTCTTC.

Points on this clone: Mouse gene names apply. The read terminates 1 residue ahead of where the CDR3 ends, so the germline J gene completes it. This chain joins TRBV30 and TRBJ2-1, with D perhaps matching TRBD1 (5 bases). CDR3 size: 14 residues. V was trimmed by 1 base and J by 0 bases, leaving 7 bases between them. Germline V gene sequence: CDR1 SQVVS, CDR2 ANEGSEA. The DNA read from the CDR3 is TGTAGTTCTAGAGCGGACAATAACTATGCTGAGCAGTTC. As protein: CSSRADNNYAEQF. The whole CDR3 protein reads CSSRADNNYAEQFF.

Points on this clone: Gene names are the mouse ones. The read halts 1 residue ahead of the CDR3 end, with the missing end drawn from the germline J gene. The chain carries TRBV13-2 and TRBJ2-3; possibly TRBD1 or TRBD2 for D (6 bases each). The CDR3 is 14 residues long. Trimming left V 3 bases short and J 0 bases short, with 8 bases between. CDR1 NNHNN and CDR2 SYGAGS come from the germline V gene (reference sequence). The sequenced part of the CDR3 DNA is TGTGCCAGCGGTGTGGGGGCTAGTGCAGAAACGCTGTAT. This gives the protein CASGVGASAETLY. In full, the CDR3 is CASGVGASAETLYF.

On this clone itself: Here the gene names and germline are mouse. The DNA ends 1 residue before the CDR3 does, and the rest of the CDR3 is filled in from the germline J gene. This chain uses TRBV13-1 with TRBJ2-1; the D gene could be TRBD1 or TRBD2 (7 bases each). Germline CDR1 NSHNY, CDR2 SYGAGN. V shed 0 bases and J shed 3 bases, with 10 bases lying between them. The CDR3 length is 15 residues. CDR3 residues: CASSDAGGPYAEQFF. CDR3 bases read: TGTGCCAGCAGTGATGCAGGGGGGCCCTATGCTGAGCAGTTC.

Regarding this clone: Genes here carry mouse names. The CDR3 extends 1 residue past the end of the read, so its final part is completed from the germline J gene. The chain combines TRBV4 with TRBJ2-3; 10 bases align to TRBD2. J lost 0 bases, V lost 7 bases, and 7 bases had no gene match. The CDR3 consists of 16 residues. Germline V gene data show CDR1 as LGHDT and CDR2 as YNNKQL (reference sequence). The CDR3 bases that were read are TGTGCCAGCATCACTCTGGGGGGGCGCAGTGCAGAAACGCTGTAT. It translates to CASITLGGRSAETLY. The complete CDR3 protein is CASITLGGRSAETLYF.